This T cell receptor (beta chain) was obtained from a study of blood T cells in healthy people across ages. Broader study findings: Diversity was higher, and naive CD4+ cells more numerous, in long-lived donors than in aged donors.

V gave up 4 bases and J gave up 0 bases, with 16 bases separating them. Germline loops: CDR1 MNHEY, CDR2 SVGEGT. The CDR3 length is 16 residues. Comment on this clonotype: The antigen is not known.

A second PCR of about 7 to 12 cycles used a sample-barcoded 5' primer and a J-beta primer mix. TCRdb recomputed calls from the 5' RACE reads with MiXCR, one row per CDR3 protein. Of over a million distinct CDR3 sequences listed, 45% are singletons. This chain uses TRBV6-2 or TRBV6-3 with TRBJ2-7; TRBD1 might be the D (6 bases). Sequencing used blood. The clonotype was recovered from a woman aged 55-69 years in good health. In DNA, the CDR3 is TGTGCCAGCAGTTTAACCGGGACAATCCGCTCCTACGAGCAGTACTTC. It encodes CASSLTGTIRSYEQYF.